Each of the 4 T cell receptor beta chains below was sequenced from the same sample in a study of vaccination and CD4 T cells after COVID-19. Cultured CD4+ T-cell DNA underwent Oncomine TCR Beta short-read sequencing. Each CDR3 protein gets one entry after TCRdb re-called the PCR reads with MiXCR. The data contain approximately 2,000 distinct CDR3 sequences, under 55% of them seen just once; the ten biggest clones take up around 82%. These receptors are not linked to any known antigen. Noted treatment: roughly 10-day PBMC culture with coronavirus spike peptide pools or control peptides (ViraFEST assay). Source: CD4+ T cells from blood, cultured in vitro, taken after SARS-CoV-2 vaccination. The origin of the receptors is a human donor who had recovered from COVID-19.

This clonotype was counted only a few times. The gene calls are TRBV20-1 and TRBJ1-3; no clear D. Germline values: CDR1 DFQATT, CDR2 SNEGSKA (reference sequence). Trimming shortened V by 7 bases and J by 0 bases, and 10 bases separated the two germline ends. This CDR3 is 13 amino acids long. In DNA form, the CDR3 reads TGCAGTGTTTGGCTATACTCTGGAAACACCATATATTTT. This encodes CSVWLYSGNTIYF.

Note on this clonotype: One end of the junction fails to match germline, which may point to a read error. The chain joins TRBV2 to TRBJ2-7; 8 bases are a match to TRBD1. CDR3 length: 12 amino acids. Germline lookup yields CDR1 SNHLY and CDR2 FYNNEI. The CDR3 DNA sequence: TGTGCCAGCAGCTATGGACAGGGCGAGGAGTACTTC. This sequence encodes CASSYGQGEEYF.

The chain employs TRBV6-1 and TRBJ2-2; TRBD2 aligns across 11 bases. CDR1 is MNHNS, CDR2 SASEGT, per germline. The CDR3 is 18 amino acids. V lost 6 bases to trimming and J lost 0 bases; unmatched junction nucleotides: 9. The CDR3, as DNA: TGTGCCAGCAGATCGCCACTAGCGGGGGCGGCGAACACCGGGGAGCTGTTTTTT. Translation gives CASRSPLAGAANTGELFF.

The rearrangement links TRBV20-1 to TRBJ2-1, with 10 bases lining up with TRBD2. The CDR3 is 16 residues long. V gave up 2 bases and J gave up 7 bases; unmatched junction bases: 11. Germline CDR1 is DFQATT and CDR2 is SNEGSKA (reference sequence). CDR3: CSARLGLARVENEQFF. DNA of the CDR3: TGCAGTGCTAGATTGGGACTAGCGCGGGTGGAGAATGAGCAGTTCTTC.